The 24 T cell receptor beta chains listed next were all sequenced from one sample in a study of T cells in Graves' hyperthyroidism and ophthalmopathy. Template material for amplifying TCR beta CDR3 regions consisted of RNA transcripts. Carried out on the TCR CDR3, a first-round RT-PCR used the HTBI primer set. TCRdb re-derived calls from the multiplex PCR reads in MiXCR, one entry per CDR3 protein. The repertoire has fewer than 650,000 distinct CDR3 sequences, around 50% of them found once; the top ten carry 44%. Sequenced: peripheral blood or thyroid tissue (not recorded which). The receptors here all came from an adult woman with Graves' disease, either hyperthyroidism or ophthalmopathy (not recorded which).

V gene TRBV5-6 combines with J gene TRBJ1-6; perhaps TRBD1 as D (6 bases). This CDR3 contains 17 residues. The germline V gene has CDR1 SGHDT and CDR2 YYEEEE. The V end was cut by 4 bases, the J end by 7 bases, with 21 bases between. The CDR3 DNA sequence: TGTGCCAGCAGCCAAAAGAACAGGGCACTGTACAATTCACCCCTCCACTTT. It codes for CASSQKNRALYNSPLHF.

This clonotype showed up many times. The chain's CDR3 is CSASPSGRGSSYEQYF. DNA of the CDR3: TGCAGTGCTAGCCCTAGCGGGAGGGGGAGCTCCTACGAGCAGTACTTC. V and J are TRBV20-1 and TRBJ2-7; TRBD2 aligns across 12 bases. J was trimmed by 0 bases and V by 3 bases; bases with no gene match: 6. The CDR3 has 16 amino acids. Germline V CDR1 and CDR2: DFQATT, SNEGSKA (reference sequence).

The rearrangement links TRBV28 to TRBJ1-1; D possibly corresponds to TRBD1 (5 bases). Trimming pared 1 base from V and 6 bases from J, leaving 9 bases between. The germline CDR1 and CDR2 sequences are MDHEN and SYDVKM. The CDR3 loop spans 13 amino acids. The CDR3 DNA reads as TGTGCCAGCAGTTTATTGAGGGGCCCTGAAGCTTTCTTT. Its protein is CASSLLRGPEAFF.

Comments on this clonotype: This is likely a read error, given that the CDR3 carries no conserved phenylalanine or tryptophan at its end. The DNA is left out, because the CDR3 cannot be placed on it with certainty; the CDR3 is given as TCRdb lists it. The V gene is TRBV20-1, the J gene TRBJ2-5; the DNA was not compared with TRBD1, the D call given in the table. CDR1 DFQATT and CDR2 SNEGSKA come from the germline V gene (reference sequence). The CDR3 comprises 9 residues, both ends counted. This chain's CDR3 is CSARDGTDR.

A remark on this clonotype: It is unclear where the CDR3 begins or ends on the DNA, so no DNA is shown, and the CDR3 is as TCRdb lists it. The chain has TRBV25-1 and TRBJ2-7; the D segment call TRBD1 is taken from the table without a DNA check. Germline V lookup: CDR1 MGHDK, CDR2 SYGVNS. The CDR3 spans 21 residues, counting both ends. The CDR3 reads CDSSIYLCSVWGEGKTYEQYF.

The rearrangement links TRBV29-1 to TRBJ1-1; 8 bases match TRBD1. The CDR3 consists of 14 residues. J lost 5 bases, V lost 3 bases, and 8 bases had no gene match. CDR1 is SQVTM and CDR2 is ANQGSEA in the germline V gene. DNA for the CDR3: TGCAGCGTTGATCCGGGACAGGTTTATACTGAAGCTTTCTTT. This sequence encodes CSVDPGQVYTEAFF.

This chain joins TRBV27 and TRBJ2-7; 9 nucleotides agree with TRBD2. Germline CDR1 and CDR2: MNHEY and SMNVEV (reference sequence). J lost 1 base, V lost 4 bases, and 2 bases had no gene match. The length of the CDR3 is 14 residues. The CDR3 protein is CASSSAGGSYEQYF. CDR3 coding DNA: TGTGCCAGCAGTTCGGCGGGAGGGTCCTACGAGCAGTACTTC.

The chain combines TRBV5-1 with TRBJ2-2; D is perhaps TRBD1 (6 bases). Between the trimmed V and J ends, which lost 4 bases and 7 bases, there was a span of 11 bases. This CDR3 has 13 amino acids. Germline values: CDR1 SGHRS, CDR2 YFSETQ. CDR3 protein: CASSQTGSGELFF. CDR3 DNA: TGCGCCAGCAGCCAAACAGGGAGCGGGGAGCTGTTTTTT.

This clonotype was counted a few times. The genes are TRBV25-1 and TRBJ1-2; 7 nucleotides agree with TRBD1. This CDR3 is built from 16 residues. The V and J ends lost 1 base and 6 bases, in that order; junction bases with no gene match: 11. Germline-derived CDR1 and CDR2 are MGHDK and SYGVNS. Here the CDR3 reads CASSEWAGPTGDGYTF. CDR3 nucleotide sequence: TGTGCCAGCAGTGAATGGGCGGGGCCTACAGGGGATGGCTACACCTTC.

This clonotype came up many times. The chain uses TRBV29-1 and TRBJ2-7; D is perhaps TRBD1 or TRBD2 (5 bases each). The germline V gene has CDR1 SQVTM and CDR2 ANQGSEA. The CDR3 totals 15 residues. V lost 4 bases, J lost 3 bases, and 19 bases lay in between. DNA of the CDR3: TGCAGCGTTGCGCTTCTTCGGGGCCAGGTCTACGAGCAGTACTTC. Residues: CSVALLRGQVYEQYF.

The chain combines TRBV7-2 with TRBJ2-7; D remains unclear. Germline CDR1 and CDR2: SGHTA and FQGNSA. Trimming took 6 bases from V and 3 from J, leaving 15 bases between them. This CDR3 is built from 14 residues. The CDR3 coding sequence is TGTGCCAGCAGACCGGATAGGCCCTACTACGAGCAGTACTTC. Protein sequence: CASRPDRPYYEQYF.

Worth noting for this clonotype: A much larger clone is a single base away; this may be a read error. The chain employs TRBV12-3 or TRBV12-4 and TRBJ1-1, with D maybe TRBD1 (5 bases). The CDR3 length is 14 residues. Trimming shortened V by 6 bases and J by 5 bases, and 16 bases separated the two germline ends. The CDR3: CASRQGHPLTEAFF. CDR3 in DNA: TGTGCCAGCAGGCAGGGCCATCCCCTTACTGAAGCTTTCTTT.

This clonotype showed up many times. The junction differs from germline at one of its ends, possibly a read error. This chain connects TRBV14 to TRBJ1-2, with D possibly TRBD1 on 5 matching bases. Germline values: CDR1 SGHDN, CDR2 FVKESK. The CDR3 is 15 amino acids. Written as DNA, the CDR3 is TGTGCCAGCAACCAAGTGGACCGGGGGGTCTATGGCTACACCTTC. Translated: CASNQVDRGVYGYTF. The full variable domain, completed using reference TRBV14 and TRBJ1-2, is EAGVTQFPSHSVIEKGQTVTLRCDPISGHDNLYWYRRVMGKEIKFLLHFVKESKQDESGMPNNRFLAERTGGTYSTLKVQPAELEDSGVYFCASNQVDRGVYGYTFGSGTRLTVV.

This clonotype was seen many times. The rearrangement links TRBV10-3 to TRBJ1-6; no reliable D call. This CDR3 spans 14 amino acids. Germline V CDR1 and CDR2: ENHRY, SYGVKD. Trimming stripped 5 bases from V and 10 bases from J, with 15 bases between. CDR3 residues: CAISHDGAESPLHF. The CDR3 DNA sequence: TGTGCCATCAGTCACGACGGAGCAGAATCACCCCTCCACTTT.

Concerning this clonotype itself: This could be a read error, since a much larger clone is one nucleotide away. The chain combines TRBV6-5 with TRBJ1-5; a weak D match, TRBD1 (6 bases). The CDR3 length is 14 residues. Per the germline V gene, CDR1 is MNHEY and CDR2 is SVGAGI. CDR3 DNA sequence: TGTGCCGGCAGTTACAGGGCTTCCAATCAGCCCCAGCATTTT. Protein sequence: CAGSYRASNQPQHF.

The chain recombines TRBV5-1 with TRBJ1-4; 7 positions match TRBD1. In germline, CDR1 is SGHRS, CDR2 YFSETQ. The trim removed 4 bases at V and 8 bases at J, leaving 8 bases unmatched. CDR3 size: 14 residues. CDR3 amino acids: CASSADRKDEKLFF. The CDR3 nucleotides are TGCGCCAGCAGCGCGGACAGGAAAGACGAAAAACTGTTTTTT.

The chain joins TRBV4-1 to TRBJ2-7; no reliable D call. CDR3 length: 16 residues. Germline V gene lookup returns CDR1 MGHRA and CDR2 YSYEKL. Deletions cut 4 bases from V and 2 bases from J, with 18 bases between. The chain's CDR3 is CASSLSGAKGTYEQYF. The CDR3 bases are TGCGCCAGCAGCCTTTCCGGCGCGAAAGGTACCTACGAGCAGTACTTC.

This clonotype was counted only a few times. The chain links TRBV28 to TRBJ1-2; D is unresolved. From germline, CDR1 is MDHEN and CDR2 SYDVKM. The V gene lost 10 bases and the J gene lost 8 bases, with 17 bases spanning the gap. This CDR3 spans 12 amino acids. The CDR3 here is CATPEGFGGYTF. The CDR3 region has the DNA TGTGCCACCCCTGAGGGATTCGGGGGCTACACCTTC.

The chain carries TRBV20-1 and TRBJ1-4; D perhaps matches TRBD1 (5 bases). V was cut by 8 bases and J by 8 bases, with 18 bases left in between. The CDR3 length is 13 residues. Per the germline V gene, CDR1 is DFQATT and CDR2 is SNEGSKA (reference sequence). The CDR3 loop reads CSTGGRDWEKLFF. CDR3 nucleotides: TGCAGTACTGGGGGGAGAGACTGGGAAAAACTGTTTTTT.

The chain carries TRBV10-2 and TRBJ2-5; tentative D call: TRBD2 (5 bases). The J call may not be correct, given that the DNA end is closer to TRBJ2-7. The CDR3 has 14 amino acids. Per the germline V gene, CDR1 is WSHSY and CDR2 is SAAADI. The CDR3 region is CASSGGSRLNEQYF. The CDR3 DNA follows: TGCGCCAGCAGTGGCGGGTCAAGACTGAACGAGCAGTACTTC.

This clonotype was recorded once. Germline and junction disagree at one end, which may indicate a read error. The chain couples TRBV2 to TRBJ2-2; D not certain. This CDR3 comprises 14 residues. CDR1 and CDR2 from the germline V gene are SNHLY and FYNNEI. The CDR3 loop is CASSLDLVAGELFF. Here the CDR3 DNA reads TGCGCCAGCAGCTTAGATCTAGTGGCCGGGGAGCTGTTTTTT. Using reference TRBV2 and TRBJ2-2 for the parts outside the CDR3, the full variable domain is EPEVTQTPSHQVTQMGQEVILRCVPISNHLYFYWYRQILGQKVEFLVSFYNNEISEKSEIFDDQFSVERPDGSNFTLKIRSTKLEDSAMYFCASSLDLVAGELFFGEGSRLTVL.

The chain employs TRBV5-1 and TRBJ2-7; no definite D call. The CDR3 has 13 amino acids. Deletions cut 4 bases from V and 5 bases from J, with 13 bases between. Per the germline V gene, CDR1 is SGHRS and CDR2 is YFSETQ. The CDR3: CASSPEAPNEQYF. CDR3 DNA: TGCGCCAGCAGCCCCGAGGCCCCCAACGAGCAGTACTTC.

This clonotype was observed once. The conserved closing phenylalanine or tryptophan is absent in this CDR3, likely reflecting a read error. The DNA is left out, because the CDR3 cannot be placed on it with certainty; the CDR3 is given as TCRdb lists it. The V gene is TRBV28, the J gene TRBJ2-6; the listed D gene, TRBD2, was not tested against the DNA. Including both end residues, the CDR3 is 9 amino acids long. Per germline, CDR1 MDHEN and CDR2 SYDVKM. CDR3 region: CASTPQGPG.

This sequence joins TRBV24-1 and TRBJ2-5, with D maybe TRBD1 (6 bases). From germline, CDR1 is KGHDR and CDR2 SFDVKD. V was pared by 4 bases and J by 0 bases, with 11 bases between. This CDR3 is 15 amino acids long. This chain's CDR3 is CATSDLRDNQETQYF. CDR3 coding DNA: TGTGCCACCAGTGACCTCCGGGACAACCAAGAGACCCAGTACTTC.